The clone carrying this T cell receptor beta chain was counted at least ten times. These data originate in a study of neurological immune-mediated disorders. It was by 5'RACE with 10-nucleotide random UMIs that the cDNA was made. TCRdb processed the 5' RACE reads anew with MiXCR; each CDR3 protein has one entry. The table includes roughly 36,000 distinct CDR3 sequences, less than 15% detected once. Germline V gives CDR1 LNHNV, CDR2 YYDKDF (reference sequence). The CDR3 totals 16 residues. Trimming took off 1 base at V and 7 bases at J, with 17 bases between the two ends. This chain uses TRBV15 with TRBJ2-1; D remains ambiguous. The TCR sequence derives from a woman aged 45-60 years with HTLV-1-associated myelopathy (HAM/TSP). Sequences were obtained from PBMCs. The CDR3, as DNA: TGTGCCACCAGCAGAGGTGCGACTTTCACCCAGAATGAGCAGTTCTTC. Encoded protein: CATSRGATFTQNEQFF.